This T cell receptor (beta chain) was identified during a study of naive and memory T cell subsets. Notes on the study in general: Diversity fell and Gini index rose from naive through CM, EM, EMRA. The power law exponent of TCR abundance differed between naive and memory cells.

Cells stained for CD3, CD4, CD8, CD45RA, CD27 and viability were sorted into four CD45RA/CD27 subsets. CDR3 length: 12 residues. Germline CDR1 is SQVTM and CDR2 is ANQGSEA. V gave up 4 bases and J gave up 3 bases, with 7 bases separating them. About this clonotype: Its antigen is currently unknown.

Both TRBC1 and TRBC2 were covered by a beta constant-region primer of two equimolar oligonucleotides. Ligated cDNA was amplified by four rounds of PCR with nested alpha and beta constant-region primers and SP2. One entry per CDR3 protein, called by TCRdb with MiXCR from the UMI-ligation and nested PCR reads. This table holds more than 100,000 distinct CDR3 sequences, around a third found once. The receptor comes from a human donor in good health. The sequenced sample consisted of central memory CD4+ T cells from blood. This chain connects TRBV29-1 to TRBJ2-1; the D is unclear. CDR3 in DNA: TGCAGCGTTGCAGGAGACTACAATGAGCAGTTCTTC. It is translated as CSVAGDYNEQFF.